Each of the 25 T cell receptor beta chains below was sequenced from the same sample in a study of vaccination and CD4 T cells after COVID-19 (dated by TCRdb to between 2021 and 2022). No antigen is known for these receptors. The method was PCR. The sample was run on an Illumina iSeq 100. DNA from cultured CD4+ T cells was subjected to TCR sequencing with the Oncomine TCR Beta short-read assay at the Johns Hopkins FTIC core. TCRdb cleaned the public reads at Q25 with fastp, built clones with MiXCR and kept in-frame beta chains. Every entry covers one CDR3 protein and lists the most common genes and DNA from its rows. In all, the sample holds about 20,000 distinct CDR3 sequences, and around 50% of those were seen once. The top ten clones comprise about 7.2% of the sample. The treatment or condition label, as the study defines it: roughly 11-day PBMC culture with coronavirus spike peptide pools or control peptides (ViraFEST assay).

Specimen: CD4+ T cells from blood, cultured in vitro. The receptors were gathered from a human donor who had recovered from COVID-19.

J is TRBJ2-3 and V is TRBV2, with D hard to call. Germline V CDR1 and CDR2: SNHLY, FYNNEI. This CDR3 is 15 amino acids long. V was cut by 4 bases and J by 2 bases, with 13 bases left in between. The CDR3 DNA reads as TGTGCCAGCAGTGCCACCCCCATACTCACAGATACGCAGTATTTT. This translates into CASSATPILTDTQYF.

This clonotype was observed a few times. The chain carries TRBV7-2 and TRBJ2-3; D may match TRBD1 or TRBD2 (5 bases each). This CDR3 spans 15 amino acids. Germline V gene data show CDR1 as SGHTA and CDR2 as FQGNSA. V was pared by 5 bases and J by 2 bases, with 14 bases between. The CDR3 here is CASSQAGTLTDTQYF. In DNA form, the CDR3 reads TGTGCCAGCAGCCAGGCCGGGACCCTCACAGATACGCAGTATTTT.

Here the CDR3 reads CAWIGKAGGRDTQYF. CDR3 DNA: TGTGCCTGGATTGGAAAAGCGGGGGGGAGGGATACGCAGTATTTT. The chain is built from TRBV30 and TRBJ2-3; TRBD2 agrees at 10 bases. CDR3 length equals 15 residues. The germline V gene has CDR1 GTSNPN and CDR2 SVGIG (reference sequence). Unmatched junction bases numbered 10, after V lost 4 bases and J lost 6 bases.

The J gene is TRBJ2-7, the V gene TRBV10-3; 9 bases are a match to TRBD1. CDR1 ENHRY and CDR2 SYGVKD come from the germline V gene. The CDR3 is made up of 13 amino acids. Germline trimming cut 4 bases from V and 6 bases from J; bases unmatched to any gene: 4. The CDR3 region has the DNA TGTGCCATCAGTGGGACACAGGGGGCCGAGCAGTACTTC. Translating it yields CAISGTQGAEQYF.

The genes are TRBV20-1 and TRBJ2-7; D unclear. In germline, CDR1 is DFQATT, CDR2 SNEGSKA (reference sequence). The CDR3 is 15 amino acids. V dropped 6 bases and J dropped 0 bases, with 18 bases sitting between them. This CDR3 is CSANRAGKHSYEQYF. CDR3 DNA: TGCAGTGCCAATAGGGCTGGCAAGCACTCCTACGAGCAGTACTTC.

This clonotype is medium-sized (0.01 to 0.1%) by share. The CDR3 sequence is CATSGGGRTGELFF. CDR3 coding DNA: TGTGCCACCAGTGGTGGCGGGAGAACCGGGGAGCTGTTTTTT. This chain uses TRBV24-1 with TRBJ2-2; 7 bases line up with TRBD2. V was pared by 5 bases and J by 5 bases, with 4 bases of the junction left unmatched. The CDR3 extends over 14 amino acids. Per the germline V gene, CDR1 is KGHDR and CDR2 is SFDVKD.

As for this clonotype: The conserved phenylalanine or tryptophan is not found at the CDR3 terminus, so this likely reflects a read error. The CDR3 bases are TGTGCCAGTAGTAGCGGGACAGTGGTCGGGGGTACGCAGTATTAT. As protein: CASSSGTVVGGTQYY. The chain carries TRBV19 and TRBJ2-3; TRBD1 might be the D (7 bases). CDR3 length: 15 residues. The germline V gene encodes CDR1 LNHDA and CDR2 SQIVND (reference sequence). Trimming left V 4 bases short and J 8 bases short, with 19 bases between.

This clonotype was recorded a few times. The CDR3 loop is CASSPRGASVQYF. DNA for the CDR3: TGTGCCAGCAGTCCCAGGGGAGCCTCCGTTCAGTACTTC. This sequence joins TRBV27 and TRBJ2-7, with D tentatively TRBD1 (6 bases). V lost 5 bases to trimming and J lost 10 bases, with 18 bases between them. Per germline, CDR1 MNHEY and CDR2 SMNVEV (reference sequence). The CDR3 is made up of 13 amino acids.

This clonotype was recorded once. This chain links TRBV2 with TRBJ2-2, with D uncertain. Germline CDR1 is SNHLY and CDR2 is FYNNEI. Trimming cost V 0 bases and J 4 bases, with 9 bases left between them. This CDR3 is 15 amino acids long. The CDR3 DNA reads TGTGCCAGCAGTGAAGCGTGGTCGGGCACCGGGGAGCTGTTTTTT. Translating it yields CASSEAWSGTGELFF.

The CDR3 sequence is CASSGSHANYGYTF. CDR3 sequence (DNA): TGTGCCAGCAGTGGCAGCCACGCTAACTATGGCTACACCTTC. The gene calls are TRBV6-1 and TRBJ1-2; D is unresolved. V was trimmed by 4 bases and J by 0 bases, leaving 9 bases between them. This CDR3 comprises 14 residues. CDR1 is MNHNS and CDR2 is SASEGT in the germline V gene.

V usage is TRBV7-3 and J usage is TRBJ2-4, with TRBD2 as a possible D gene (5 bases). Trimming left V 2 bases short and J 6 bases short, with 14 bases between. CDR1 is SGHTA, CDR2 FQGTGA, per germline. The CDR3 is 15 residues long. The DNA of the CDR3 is TGTGCCAGCAGCTTATCCCCGGACGAGGGAAACATTCAGTACTTC. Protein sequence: CASSLSPDEGNIQYF.

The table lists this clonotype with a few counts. The CDR3 DNA is TGTGCCAGCAGTTTGACAGGGAAGGCCCTCCACTTT. Translation: CASSLTGKALHF. This chain connects TRBV7-2 to TRBJ1-6, with 7 bases identical to TRBD1. The length of the CDR3 is 12 residues. CDR1 is SGHTA, CDR2 FQGNSA, per germline. The V gene end was trimmed by 6 bases and the J gene end by 14 bases; junction bases not matched to a gene: 7.

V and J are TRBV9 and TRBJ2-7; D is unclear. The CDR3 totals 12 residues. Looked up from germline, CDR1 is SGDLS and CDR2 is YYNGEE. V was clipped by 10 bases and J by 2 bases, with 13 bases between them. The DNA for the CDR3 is TGTGCCCGTGGGAACAGAGCCTACGAGCAGTACTTC. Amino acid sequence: CARGNRAYEQYF.

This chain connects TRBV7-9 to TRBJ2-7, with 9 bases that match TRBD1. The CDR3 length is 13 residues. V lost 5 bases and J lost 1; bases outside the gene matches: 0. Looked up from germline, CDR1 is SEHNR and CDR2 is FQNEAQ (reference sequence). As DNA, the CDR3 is TGTGCCAGCAGCGACAGGGGGTCCTACGAGCAGTACTTC. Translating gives CASSDRGSYEQYF.

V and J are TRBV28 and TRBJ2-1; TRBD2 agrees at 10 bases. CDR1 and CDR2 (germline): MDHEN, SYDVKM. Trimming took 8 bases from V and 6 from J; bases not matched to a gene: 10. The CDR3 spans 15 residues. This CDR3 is CASGLPSGRSNEQFF. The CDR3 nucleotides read TGTGCCAGCGGCCTTCCTAGCGGGAGATCCAATGAGCAGTTCTTC. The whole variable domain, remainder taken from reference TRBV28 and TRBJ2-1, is DVKVTQSSRYLVKRTGEKVFLECVQDMDHENMFWYRQDPGLGLRLIYFSYDVKMKEKGDIPEGYSVSREKKERFSLILESASTNQTSMYLCASGLPSGRSNEQFFGPGTRLTVL.

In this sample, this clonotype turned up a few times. CDR3 sequence: CSARDKQALSNQPQHF. DNA of the CDR3: TGCAGTGCTAGAGATAAGCAGGCTCTGAGCAATCAGCCCCAGCATTTT. The genes are TRBV20-1 and TRBJ1-5; the D is unclear. The CDR3 has 16 amino acids. Germline-derived CDR1 and CDR2 are DFQATT and SNEGSKA (reference sequence). V dropped 0 bases and J dropped 1 base, with 13 bases sitting between them.

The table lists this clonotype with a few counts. The CDR3 DNA reads as TGTGCCAGTAGTATCTCCGGGACAGCATCTAACTATGGCTACACCTTC. Its translation is CASSISGTASNYGYTF. The rearrangement joins TRBV19 to TRBJ1-2; 7 bases are shared with TRBD1. CDR1 and CDR2 (germline): LNHDA, SQIVND (reference sequence). The CDR3 sequence is 16 residues long. V shed 3 bases, J shed 0 bases, and the junction held 7 bases outside the gene matches.

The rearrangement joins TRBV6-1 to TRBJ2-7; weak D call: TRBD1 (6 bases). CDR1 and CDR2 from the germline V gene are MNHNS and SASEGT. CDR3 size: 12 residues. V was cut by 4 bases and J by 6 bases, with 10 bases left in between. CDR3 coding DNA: TGTGCCAGCAGTGGGAACAGGGCCGAGCAGTACTTC. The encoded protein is CASSGNRAEQYF.

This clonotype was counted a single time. CDR3: CSARVKGPNYGYTF. The DNA for the CDR3 is TGCAGTGCTAGAGTCAAGGGGCCTAACTATGGCTACACCTTC. This sequence joins TRBV20-1 and TRBJ1-2, with a possible D match to TRBD1 (5 bases). With 1 base removed from V and 0 bases from J, the gap between germline ends came to 9 bases. Germline V CDR1 and CDR2: DFQATT, SNEGSKA (reference sequence). The CDR3 extends over 14 amino acids.

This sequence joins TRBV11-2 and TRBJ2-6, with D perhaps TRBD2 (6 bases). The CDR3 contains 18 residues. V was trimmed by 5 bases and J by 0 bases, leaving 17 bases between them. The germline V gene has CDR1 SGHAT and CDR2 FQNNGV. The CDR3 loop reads CASSLNSGVNSGANVLTF. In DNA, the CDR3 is TGTGCCAGCAGCCTAAATTCGGGGGTTAACTCTGGGGCCAACGTCCTGACTTTC.

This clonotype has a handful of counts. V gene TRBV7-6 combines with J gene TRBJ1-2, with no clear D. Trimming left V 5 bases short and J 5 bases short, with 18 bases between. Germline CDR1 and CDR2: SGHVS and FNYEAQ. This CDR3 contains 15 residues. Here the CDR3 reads CASSPGPGGYYGYTF. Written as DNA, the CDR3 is TGTGCCAGCAGCCCTGGGCCGGGCGGATATTATGGCTACACCTTC.

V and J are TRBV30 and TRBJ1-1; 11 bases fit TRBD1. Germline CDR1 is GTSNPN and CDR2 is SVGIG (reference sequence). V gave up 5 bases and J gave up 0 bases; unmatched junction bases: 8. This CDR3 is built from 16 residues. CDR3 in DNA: TGTGCCTGGGTATCGGGACAGGGGGTTATGAACACTGAAGCTTTCTTT. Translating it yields CAWVSGQGVMNTEAFF.

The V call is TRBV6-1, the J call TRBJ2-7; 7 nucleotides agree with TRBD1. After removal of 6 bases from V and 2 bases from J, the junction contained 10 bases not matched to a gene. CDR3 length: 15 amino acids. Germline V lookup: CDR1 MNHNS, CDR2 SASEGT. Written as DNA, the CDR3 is TGTGCCAGCAGGAGAGGTACAGGGGCGACCTACGAGCAGTACTTC. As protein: CASRRGTGATYEQYF.

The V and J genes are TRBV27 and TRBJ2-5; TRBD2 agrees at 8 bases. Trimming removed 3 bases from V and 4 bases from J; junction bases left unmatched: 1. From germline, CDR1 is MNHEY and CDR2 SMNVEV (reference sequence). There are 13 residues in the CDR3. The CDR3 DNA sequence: TGTGCCAGCAGTTTTGCGGGGGGAGAGACCCAGTACTTC. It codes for CASSFAGGETQYF.

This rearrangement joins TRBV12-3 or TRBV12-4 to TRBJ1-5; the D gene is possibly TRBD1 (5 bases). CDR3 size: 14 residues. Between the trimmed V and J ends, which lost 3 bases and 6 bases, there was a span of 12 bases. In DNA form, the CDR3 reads TGTGCCAGCAGTTTTGCCAGGGAGGGTCAGCCCCAGCATTTT. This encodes CASSFAREGQPQHF.